This passage covers 25 T cell receptor beta chains from one sample sequenced in a study of blood T cell repertoires in COVID-19. Sequencing was performed with immunoSEQ multiplex PCR; in TCRdb, only in-frame clones are kept and a portion is missing. The table lists about 310,000 clones, about 87% of them singletons, with approximately 8.1% in the top ten. Sequences were obtained from peripheral blood. These receptors originate from a woman in her forties or fifties who had recovered from COVID-19.

CDR3 nucleotides: TGTGCCAGTAGTAAAAAGACACCGGTCTATAATTCACCCCTCCACTTT. Residues: CASSKKTPVYNSPLHF. This chain joins TRBV19 and TRBJ1-6; unclear D gene. Germline CDR1 is LNHDA and CDR2 is SQIVND (reference sequence). The CDR3 consists of 16 residues. V was pared by 4 bases and J by 3 bases, with 13 bases between.

In its sample, this clone was seen once. This chain links TRBV7-3 with TRBJ2-1; D perhaps matches TRBD2 (5 bases). Germline V gives CDR1 SGHTA, CDR2 FQGTGA. The CDR3 consists of 16 residues. V was clipped by 5 bases and J by 0 bases, with 14 bases between them. This CDR3 reads CASSPRTGSSYNEQFF. CDR3 DNA: TGTGCCAGCAGCCCTCGGACTGGAAGCTCCTACAATGAGCAGTTCTTC.

For the CDR3, the DNA is TGTGCCAGCAGCTTAGCGGACAGACCCTACGAGCAGTACTTC. It codes for CASSLADRPYEQYF. The chain has TRBV7-9 and TRBJ2-7; TRBD1 is a possible D gene (6 bases). The CDR3 runs to 14 residues. The germline CDR1 and CDR2 sequences are SEHNR and FQNEAQ (reference sequence). V was shortened by 0 bases and J by 2 bases, with 8 bases between the two germline ends.

This chain uses TRBV3-1 (or the pseudogene TRBV3-2) with TRBJ2-7; unclear D gene. The V end lost 0 bases, the J end lost 7 bases, and 7 bases lay between the germline ends. The CDR3 runs to 12 residues. Germline V CDR1 and CDR2: LGHDT, YNNKEL (reference sequence). CDR3 coding DNA: TGTGCCAGCAGCCAAGAGACACTGGAGCAGTACTTC. Translated: CASSQETLEQYF.

This clone occurred once. V usage is TRBV7-2 and J usage is TRBJ2-5; TRBD1 agrees at 7 bases. From germline, CDR1 is SGHTA and CDR2 FQGNSA. CDR3 size: 15 residues. Germline trimming cut 1 base from V and 1 base from J; bases unmatched to any gene: 3. The CDR3 DNA follows: TGTGCCAGCAGCTTAGGGGGGACAGTCCAAGAGACCCAGTACTTC. Encoded protein: CASSLGGTVQETQYF.

The gene calls are TRBV6-5 and TRBJ1-2; perhaps TRBD1 as D (6 bases). V was clipped by 6 bases and J by 7 bases, with 15 bases between them. The CDR3 loop spans 13 amino acids. Germline V gene lookup returns CDR1 MNHEY and CDR2 SVGAGI. The CDR3 sequence: CASRSTGYSGYTF. The CDR3 DNA reads as TGTGCCAGCAGGTCCACAGGGTATAGTGGCTACACCTTC.

The chain has TRBV6-5 and TRBJ2-7, with 9 bases that match TRBD1. There are 13 residues in the CDR3. The V gene end was trimmed by 6 bases and the J gene end by 7 bases; junction bases not matched to a gene: 7. Looked up from germline, CDR1 is MNHEY and CDR2 is SVGAGI. In DNA, the CDR3 is TGTGCCAGCAGAGGGACAGGGATCGGGGAGCAGTACTTC. Translation: CASRGTGIGEQYF.

This sequence joins TRBV9 and TRBJ1-4; D not certain. The V gene's germline CDR1 is SGDLS and CDR2 YYNGEE. CDR3 length: 15 residues. V was cut by 0 bases and J by 5 bases, with 11 bases left in between. CDR3 region: CASSVDRGTNEKLFF. The CDR3 DNA sequence: TGTGCCAGCAGCGTAGACCGGGGAACGAATGAAAAACTGTTTTTT.

This chain uses TRBV19 with TRBJ2-7, with D possibly matching TRBD1 (6 bases). V gave up 4 bases and J gave up 3 bases, with 10 bases separating them. The CDR3 extends over 13 amino acids. The germline V gene encodes CDR1 LNHDA and CDR2 SQIVND (reference sequence). CDR3 DNA sequence: TGTGCCAGTAGTAGGGGGCCCTTCTACGAGCAGTACTTC. It is translated as CASSRGPFYEQYF.

This clone was picked up one time. This rearrangement joins TRBV2 to TRBJ2-2; D perhaps matches TRBD1 (5 bases). Trimming took 5 bases from V and 6 from J, leaving 10 bases between them. This CDR3 has 13 residues. Per germline, CDR1 SNHLY and CDR2 FYNNEI. The CDR3 bases are TGTGCCAGCAGTCTCAGGGAAGCCGGGGAGCTGTTTTTT. Translating gives CASSLREAGELFF.

CDR3 loop: CASSPEVRETQYF. CDR3 sequence (DNA): TGTGCCAGCAGCCCCGAGGTGCGAGAGACCCAGTACTTC. The rearrangement joins TRBV14 to TRBJ2-5; D is uncertain. From germline, CDR1 is SGHDN and CDR2 FVKESK. This CDR3 spans 13 amino acids. Trimming took 4 bases from V and 4 from J, leaving 10 bases between them. The whole variable domain, remainder taken from reference TRBV14 and TRBJ2-5, is EAGVTQFPSHSVIEKGQTVTLRCDPISGHDNLYWYRRVMGKEIKFLLHFVKESKQDESGMPNNRFLAERTGGTYSTLKVQPAELEDSGVYFCASSPEVRETQYFGPGTRLLVL.

The rearrangement links TRBV5-1 to TRBJ2-1; D not resolved. Germline-derived CDR1 and CDR2 are SGHRS and YFSETQ. The CDR3 runs to 14 residues. Trimming took off 5 bases at V and 6 bases at J, with 15 bases between the two ends. For the CDR3, the DNA is TGCGCCAGCAGTCAGTTTCAAGGAGTCAATGAGCAGTTCTTC. This codes for CASSQFQGVNEQFF.

This clone has only a few counts. This sequence joins TRBV27 and TRBJ2-7; possible D gene TRBD1, 6 bases. The CDR3 consists of 14 residues. Germline CDR1 and CDR2: MNHEY and SMNVEV (reference sequence). V was cut by 6 bases and J by 2 bases, with 14 bases left in between. Written as DNA, the CDR3 is TGTGCCAGCAGGATGGGGGCAGAGACCTACGAGCAGTACTTC. Amino acid sequence: CASRMGAETYEQYF.

V usage is TRBV19 and J usage is TRBJ2-1, with D perhaps matching TRBD1 (5 bases). The CDR3 consists of 13 residues. Per the germline V gene, CDR1 is LNHDA and CDR2 is SQIVND (reference sequence). V was clipped by 5 bases and J by 3 bases, with 8 bases between them. CDR3: CASSPGLYNEQFF. CDR3 nucleotide sequence: TGTGCCAGTAGTCCAGGGCTCTACAATGAGCAGTTCTTC.

This chain uses TRBV6-5 with TRBJ1-3; no clear D. The CDR3 is made up of 14 amino acids. V lost 10 bases and J 0 bases, leaving 13 bases between the germline ends. Germline-derived CDR1 and CDR2 are MNHEY and SVGAGI. This CDR3 reads CATSAVSSGNTIYF. The DNA for the CDR3 is TGTGCCACCTCCGCGGTAAGCTCTGGAAACACCATATATTTT.

The chain uses TRBV28 and TRBJ1-4; 9 bases are a match to TRBD1. This CDR3 has 15 amino acids. V lost 3 bases and J lost 5; bases outside the gene matches: 4. Germline-derived CDR1 and CDR2 are MDHEN and SYDVKM. The DNA for the CDR3 is TGTGCCAGCAGTTTTACAGGGGGCCGGAATGAAAAACTGTTTTTT. Encoded protein: CASSFTGGRNEKLFF.

The genes are TRBV30 and TRBJ1-1, with D perhaps matching TRBD1 (6 bases). Germline assignment: CDR1 GTSNPN and CDR2 SVGIG (reference sequence). The CDR3 contains 13 residues. V was shortened by 4 bases and J by 0 bases, with 9 bases between the two germline ends. CDR3 sequence: CAWTGTMNTEAFF. The CDR3 coding sequence is TGTGCCTGGACAGGGACAATGAACACTGAAGCTTTCTTT.

The table lists this clone with a few counts. The chain joins TRBV10-3 to TRBJ2-5, with TRBD1 matching over 7 bases. The CDR3 consists of 13 residues. Per germline, CDR1 ENHRY and CDR2 SYGVKD. The ends lost 6 bases at V and 2 bases at J; junction bases unmatched: 3. The CDR3 bases are TGTGCCATCAGAGGGACAGAACAAGAGACCCAGTACTTC. Translating gives CAIRGTEQETQYF.

Of note for this clone: Other DNA sequences in this specimen translate into the identical CDR3. V and J are TRBV4-1 and TRBJ1-1, with 8 bases aligning to TRBD1. The CDR3 spans 14 residues. The germline gives CDR1 MGHRA, CDR2 YSYEKL. Unmatched junction bases numbered 2, after V lost 4 bases and J lost 1 base. CDR3 bases: TGCGCCAGCAGCCCGGACAGGGCGAACACTGAAGCTTTCTTT. Amino acids: CASSPDRANTEAFF.

The V and J genes are TRBV28 and TRBJ2-1; the D gene is possibly TRBD1 (7 bases). V shed 6 bases and J shed 5 bases, with 26 bases lying between them. This CDR3 has 18 amino acids. Germline assignment: CDR1 MDHEN and CDR2 SYDVKM. CDR3 loop: CASRTSGGPARSHNEQFF. The CDR3 DNA reads as TGTGCCAGCAGGACCTCAGGGGGGCCGGCCAGGAGCCACAATGAGCAGTTCTTC.

The rearrangement joins TRBV30 to TRBJ1-6; 12 positions agree with TRBD1. The CDR3 totals 20 residues. CDR1 is GTSNPN and CDR2 is SVGIG in the germline V gene (reference sequence). V was clipped by 2 bases and J by 4 bases; unmatched bases: 15. CDR3 bases: TGTGCCTGGAGTCTTTTAACCGGGACAGGGGGCCAGGGGTATAATTCACCCCTCCACTTT. Its translation is CAWSLLTGTGGQGYNSPLHF.

This chain uses TRBV3-1 (or the pseudogene TRBV3-2) with TRBJ1-3; tentative D call: TRBD1 (5 bases). The germline V and J ends were trimmed by 4 bases and 3 bases, with 13 bases remaining between them. Per germline, CDR1 LGHDT and CDR2 YNNKEL (reference sequence). The CDR3 is made up of 15 amino acids. The CDR3 here is CASSPRGGGGNTIYF. DNA of the CDR3: TGTGCCAGCAGCCCCCGCGGGGGAGGTGGAAACACCATATATTTT.

The J gene is TRBJ1-5, the V gene TRBV9; 11 bases align to TRBD1. Germline CDR1 and CDR2: SGDLS and YYNGEE. The V segment lost 3 bases and the J segment 5 bases; nucleotides outside the gene matches: 4. The CDR3 totals 15 residues. The CDR3 DNA reads TGTGCCAGCAGCGAGGGACAGGGGGTCCATCAGCCCCAGCATTTT. It codes for CASSEGQGVHQPQHF.

The gene calls are TRBV5-1 and TRBJ1-4; TRBD1 agrees at 8 bases. The CDR3 covers 15 residues. The V and J ends lost 4 bases and 6 bases, in that order; junction bases with no gene match: 8. The germline V gene encodes CDR1 SGHRS and CDR2 YFSETQ. The CDR3: CASSDTGGNHEKLFF. As DNA, the CDR3 is TGCGCCAGCAGCGATACAGGGGGAAATCATGAAAAACTGTTTTTT.

CDR3 in DNA: TGTGCCAGCAGCCAAGTTCTAGCCAAAAACATTCAGTACTTC. Translating it yields CASSQVLAKNIQYF. J is TRBJ2-4 and V is TRBV3-1 (or the pseudogene TRBV3-2); D gene uncertain. The ends were cut back, 1 base at V and 0 bases at J, with 4 bases in the middle. Looked up from germline, CDR1 is LGHDT and CDR2 is YNNKEL (reference sequence). The CDR3 consists of 14 residues.